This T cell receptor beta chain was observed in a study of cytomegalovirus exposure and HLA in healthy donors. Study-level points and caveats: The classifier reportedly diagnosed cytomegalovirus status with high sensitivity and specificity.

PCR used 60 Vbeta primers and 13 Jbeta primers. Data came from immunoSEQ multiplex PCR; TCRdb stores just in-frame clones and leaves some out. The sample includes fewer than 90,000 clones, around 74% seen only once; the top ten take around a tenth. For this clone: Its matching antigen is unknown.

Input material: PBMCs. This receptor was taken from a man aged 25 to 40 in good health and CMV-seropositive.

CDR3 coding DNA: TGTGCCAGCAGCTTACTCCAAGCCGGGGGACCCTACGAGCAGTACTTC. Protein sequence: CASSLLQAGGPYEQYF. This chain joins TRBV7-6 and TRBJ2-7, with a possible D match to TRBD2 (6 bases). Trimming removed 2 bases from V and 2 bases from J, with 16 bases in between. The CDR3 has 16 residues. Germline V CDR1 and CDR2: SGHVS, FNYEAQ.